A single sample gave rise to the 24 T cell receptor beta chains below, sequenced in a study of T cells in localized non-small cell lung cancer. Method: immunoSEQ multiplex PCR; TCRdb's copy keeps in-frame clones and lacks some. The data contain about 40,000 clones, approximately 83% of them singletons. The starting material was peripheral blood, obtained before any cancer treatment. These receptors were obtained from a man between 40 and 69 years old with stage I lung adenocarcinoma.

This clone has more than one count but fewer than ten. V usage is TRBV7-8 and J usage is TRBJ1-1, with D unresolved. This CDR3 region has 15 residues. Germline CDR1 SGHVS, CDR2 FQNEAQ. Trimming took 4 bases from V and 2 from J, leaving 14 bases between them. The CDR3 coding sequence is TGTGCCAGCAGCTCACTGGACGGTTACAACACTGAAGCTTTCTTT. It specifies CASSSLDGYNTEAFF.

V usage is TRBV9 and J usage is TRBJ1-2; TRBD1 is a possible D gene (5 bases). V gave up 0 bases and J gave up 0 bases, with 9 bases separating them. CDR3 size: 15 residues. CDR1 SGDLS and CDR2 YYNGEE come from the germline V gene. The CDR3 region has the DNA TGTGCCAGCAGCGTAGCTGCGACAGCTAACTATGGCTACACCTTC. This sequence encodes CASSVAATANYGYTF.

This clone was counted only a few times. The chain has TRBV5-1 and TRBJ2-7; 9 nucleotides match TRBD2. Germline V CDR1 and CDR2: SGHRS, YFSETQ. The CDR3 extends over 18 amino acids. Trimming cost V 6 bases and J 2 bases; bases outside gene matches: 18. Here the CDR3 reads CASTWTGAGTSLPYEQYF. The CDR3, as DNA: TGCGCCAGCACCTGGACGGGTGCCGGGACTAGCCTCCCCTACGAGCAGTACTTC.

This clone was seen once. At the DNA level, this CDR3 is encoded by other sequences in the same sample as well. The CDR3 loop reads CASSQGSGSTDTQYF. CDR3 DNA sequence: TGCGCCAGCAGCCAGGGTAGCGGGAGCACAGATACGCAGTATTTT. The J gene is TRBJ2-3, the V gene TRBV4-3; TRBD2 matches at 7 bases. Germline lookup yields CDR1 LGHNA and CDR2 YSLEER. V lost 3 bases, J lost 0 bases, and 3 bases stayed unmatched. This CDR3 spans 15 amino acids.

The CDR3: CASSLAQSGQGEETQYF. CDR3 bases: TGTGCCAGCAGCTTAGCGCAATCAGGACAGGGGGAAGAGACCCAGTACTTC. This chain uses TRBV7-2 with TRBJ2-5, with 10 bases that match TRBD1. CDR1 and CDR2 from the germline V gene are SGHTA and FQGNSA. CDR3 length: 17 residues. Germline trimming cut 0 bases from V and 3 bases from J; bases unmatched to any gene: 7.

Turning to this clone: Other DNA sequences in this sample translate to the same CDR3. The gene calls are TRBV7-2 and TRBJ1-2, with D maybe TRBD1 (5 bases). Germline loops: CDR1 SGHTA, CDR2 FQGNSA. Between the trimmed V and J ends, which lost 4 bases and 4 bases, there was a span of 10 bases. The CDR3 contains 13 residues. As DNA, the CDR3 is TGTGCCAGCAGCTCAGGGACGGTCTATGGCTACACCTTC. Its protein product is CASSSGTVYGYTF. The complete variable domain, with remaining parts taken from reference TRBV7-2 and TRBJ1-2, reads GAGVSQSPSNKVTEKGKDVELRCDPISGHTALYWYRQSLGQGLEFLIYFQGNSAPDKSGLPSDRFSAERTGGSVSTLTIQRTQQEDSAVYLCASSSGTVYGYTFGSGTRLTVV.

The rearrangement joins TRBV7-2 to TRBJ2-5; possibly TRBD1 or TRBD2 for D (5 bases each). The length of the CDR3 is 17 residues. CDR1 and CDR2 from the germline V gene are SGHTA and FQGNSA. V was cut by 0 bases and J by 1 base, with 15 bases left in between. The CDR3 sequence: CASSLAPGALGQETQYF. CDR3 bases: TGTGCCAGCAGCTTAGCGCCCGGGGCGTTGGGCCAAGAGACCCAGTACTTC. The variable domain in full, with the rest retrieved from reference TRBV7-2 and TRBJ2-5, is GAGVSQSPSNKVTEKGKDVELRCDPISGHTALYWYRQSLGQGLEFLIYFQGNSAPDKSGLPSDRFSAERTGGSVSTLTIQRTQQEDSAVYLCASSLAPGALGQETQYFGPGTRLLVL.

This rearrangement joins TRBV27 to TRBJ2-2; D not certain. V was pared by 5 bases and J by 4 bases, with 11 bases between. Per the germline V gene, CDR1 is MNHEY and CDR2 is SMNVEV (reference sequence). There are 14 residues in the CDR3. The CDR3 here is CASSLRATTGELFF. In DNA, the CDR3 is TGTGCCAGCAGTCTAAGGGCCACCACCGGGGAGCTGTTTTTT.

This chain joins TRBV4-1 and TRBJ1-5, with unresolved D. This CDR3 spans 14 amino acids. CDR1 is MGHRA and CDR2 is YSYEKL in the germline V gene. The V end was cut by 0 bases, the J end by 5 bases, with 8 bases between. As DNA, the CDR3 is TGCGCCAGCAGCCAAGAACGGGAGGATCAGCCCCAGCATTTT. Amino acids: CASSQEREDQPQHF.

This clone was picked up a small number of times. The same CDR3 is also encoded by other DNA sequences in this sample. V and J are TRBV4-3 and TRBJ2-7; possibly TRBD1 for D (6 bases). The V and J ends lost 1 base and 2 bases respectively, with 12 bases between them. CDR1 is LGHNA and CDR2 is YSLEER in the germline V gene. The CDR3 is 15 residues long. The DNA of the CDR3 is TGCGCCAGCAGCCAAGGTTCGGGACAAGCCTACGAGCAGTACTTC. Residues: CASSQGSGQAYEQYF.

As for this clone: The same CDR3 can be traced to other DNA sequences in this sample. The genes are TRBV29-1 and TRBJ2-7; possible D gene TRBD1, 5 bases. The CDR3 is 12 amino acids. The V and J ends lost 5 bases and 3 bases respectively, with 11 bases between them. Germline CDR1 reads SQVTM; CDR2 reads ANQGSEA. The CDR3, as DNA: TGCAGCGTTTCAGGGTATAGCTACGAGCAGTACTTC. Its translation: CSVSGYSYEQYF.

The V gene is TRBV9, the J gene TRBJ2-3; 10 positions agree with TRBD2. This CDR3 is 17 amino acids long. Per germline, CDR1 SGDLS and CDR2 YYNGEE. Unmatched junction bases numbered 11, after V lost 4 bases and J lost 3 bases. The CDR3 DNA reads as TGTGCCAGCAGCCCGAGCGGGAGGGCCCAAATGACAGATACGCAGTATTTT. Encoded protein: CASSPSGRAQMTDTQYF.

This sequence joins TRBV11-2 and TRBJ2-2; 9 positions agree with TRBD1. Losses at the gene ends were 3 bases for V and 4 bases for J; bases not matched to a gene: 3. This CDR3 is built from 15 residues. Germline CDR1 is SGHAT and CDR2 is FQNNGV. CDR3 nucleotide sequence: TGTGCCAGCAGCTTGGGACAGGGACGCACCGGGGAGCTGTTTTTT. This translates into CASSLGQGRTGELFF.

J is TRBJ2-7 and V is TRBV10-3; D may match TRBD1 or TRBD2 (5 bases each). Trimming stripped 5 bases from V and 0 bases from J, with 11 bases between. This CDR3 is 14 amino acids long. The V gene's germline CDR1 is ENHRY and CDR2 SYGVKD. CDR3 region: CAISRGGLSYEQYF. DNA of the CDR3: TGTGCCATCAGTCGGGGCGGGCTCTCCTACGAGCAGTACTTC.

This clone came up once. J is TRBJ1-2 and V is TRBV9; maybe TRBD1 (6 bases). This CDR3 region has 18 residues. Deletions cut 4 bases from V and 0 bases from J, with 22 bases between. Germline CDR1 reads SGDLS; CDR2 reads YYNGEE. The DNA of the CDR3 is TGTGCCAGCAGCCTTCGGACAGACCCCCACACTACTAACTATGGCTACACCTTC. It encodes CASSLRTDPHTTNYGYTF.

The chain couples TRBV4-3 to TRBJ1-3; 7 bases match TRBD1. There are 15 residues in the CDR3. V was pared by 5 bases and J by 3 bases, with 7 bases of the junction left unmatched. Germline values: CDR1 LGHNA, CDR2 YSLEER. CDR3 sequence reads: CASSVDRDDGNTIYF. CDR3 nucleotides: TGCGCCAGCAGCGTTGACAGGGATGATGGAAACACCATATATTTT.

V usage is TRBV28 and J usage is TRBJ2-7, with 8 bases identical to TRBD2. Germline V lookup: CDR1 MDHEN, CDR2 SYDVKM. The CDR3 covers 14 residues. With 5 bases clipped from V and 4 bases from J, the junction kept 7 bases outside the gene matches. The CDR3 DNA reads TGTGCCAGCAGTCCGGGGGGGATCACATACGAGCAGTACTTC. Translated, it gives CASSPGGITYEQYF.

This rearrangement joins TRBV7-9 to TRBJ1-3, with D tentatively TRBD1 (6 bases). The V end lost 0 bases, the J end lost 0 bases, and 15 bases lay between the germline ends. The CDR3 totals 18 residues. Germline CDR1 is SEHNR and CDR2 is FQNEAQ (reference sequence). CDR3 region: CASSLAGRDKSSGNTIYF. In DNA, the CDR3 is TGTGCCAGCAGCTTAGCGGGGCGGGACAAGAGCTCTGGAAACACCATATATTTT.

As regards this clone: Other DNA sequences in this specimen translate into the identical CDR3. The chain employs TRBV5-1 and TRBJ2-2; tentatively, D is TRBD1 (5 bases). V was trimmed by 4 bases and J by 1 base, leaving 14 bases between them. CDR3 length: 16 amino acids. In germline, CDR1 is SGHRS, CDR2 YFSETQ. The CDR3 here is CASSLWGVGNTGELFF. In nucleotides, the CDR3 is TGCGCCAGCAGCCTGTGGGGCGTGGGGAACACCGGGGAGCTGTTTTTT.

The gene calls are TRBV7-9 and TRBJ1-2; D remains unclear. V lost 1 base to trimming and J lost 3 bases, with 3 bases between them. CDR3 length equals 12 residues. In germline, CDR1 is SEHNR, CDR2 FQNEAQ (reference sequence). Here the CDR3 DNA reads TGTGCCAGCAGCTTAGTGGACTATGGCTACACCTTC. Protein: CASSLVDYGYTF.

The chain recombines TRBV4-1 with TRBJ2-5; tentative D call: TRBD1 (5 bases). The CDR3 loop spans 14 amino acids. Trimming cost V 1 base and J 2 bases, with 8 bases left between them. From germline, CDR1 is MGHRA and CDR2 YSYEKL. CDR3 coding DNA: TGCGCCAGCAGCCAAGGGGGCCTACAAGAGACCCAGTACTTC. Protein sequence: CASSQGGLQETQYF.

This chain uses TRBV5-1 with TRBJ2-3; 9 nucleotides line up with TRBD2. The V segment lost 6 bases and the J segment 4 bases; nucleotides outside the gene matches: 15. This CDR3 has 17 residues. The germline V gene encodes CDR1 SGHRS and CDR2 YFSETQ. CDR3 bases: TGCGCCAGCACTTACTCCCCCATAGCGGGAGTCGCAGATACGCAGTATTTT. Residues: CASTYSPIAGVADTQYF.

The rearrangement uses TRBV7-9 and TRBJ1-1; D not certain. Germline values: CDR1 SEHNR, CDR2 FQNEAQ (reference sequence). The V gene lost 2 bases and the J gene lost 1 base, with 8 bases spanning the gap. The CDR3 totals 14 residues. CDR3 amino acids: CASSLFPRNTEAFF. DNA for the CDR3: TGTGCCAGCAGCTTATTCCCCCGGAACACTGAAGCTTTCTTT.

In its sample, this clone was seen once. The V call is TRBV27, the J call TRBJ2-5; 12 positions match TRBD2. Trimming removed 4 bases from V and 5 bases from J; junction bases left unmatched: 8. The germline gives CDR1 MNHEY, CDR2 SMNVEV (reference sequence). This CDR3 has 16 amino acids. CDR3 amino acids: CASSSGLAGGRETQYF. As DNA, the CDR3 is TGTGCCAGCAGTTCCGGGCTAGCGGGAGGGAGGGAGACCCAGTACTTC.